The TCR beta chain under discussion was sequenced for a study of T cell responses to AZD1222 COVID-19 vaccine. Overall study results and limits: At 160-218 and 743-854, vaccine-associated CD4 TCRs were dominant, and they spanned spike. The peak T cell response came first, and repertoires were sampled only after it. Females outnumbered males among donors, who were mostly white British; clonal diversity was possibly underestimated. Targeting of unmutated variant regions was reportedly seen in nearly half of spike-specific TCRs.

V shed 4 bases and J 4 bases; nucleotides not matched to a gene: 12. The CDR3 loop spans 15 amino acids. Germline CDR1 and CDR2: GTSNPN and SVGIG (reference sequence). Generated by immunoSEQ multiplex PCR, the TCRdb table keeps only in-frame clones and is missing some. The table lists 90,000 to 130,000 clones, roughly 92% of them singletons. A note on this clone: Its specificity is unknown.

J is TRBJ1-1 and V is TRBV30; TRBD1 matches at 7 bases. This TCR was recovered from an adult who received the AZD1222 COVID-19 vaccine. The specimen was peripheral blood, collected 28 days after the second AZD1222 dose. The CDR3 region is CAWIGLQGIVTEAFF. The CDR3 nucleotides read TGTGCCTGGATCGGCTTACAGGGGATTGTCACTGAAGCTTTCTTT.